This T cell receptor (beta chain) stems from a study of blood T cell repertoires in COVID-19. Germline V gene lookup returns CDR1 SNHLY and CDR2 FYNNEI. The V segment lost 4 bases and the J segment 2 bases; nucleotides outside the gene matches: 5. This CDR3 comprises 15 residues. Measured with immunoSEQ multiplex PCR; TCRdb has only the in-frame clones, and not every one. There are approximately 490,000 clones in the sample; 80% to 90% occur only once, and around 7.9% lies in the top ten. Material: PBMCs or T cells enriched from blood (not recorded which). The source of this sequence is a woman aged 55-75 years who had recovered from COVID-19. The chain employs TRBV2 and TRBJ1-5, with TRBD1 identical over 7 bases. CDR3 sequence: CASSVTGAGNQPQHF. CDR3 in DNA: TGTGCCAGCAGTGTTACAGGGGCGGGCAATCAGCCCCAGCATTTT.